This T cell receptor beta chain derives from a study of T cell repertoires in cytomegalovirus infection. Study at large: Matching HLA type, along with CMV infection, was indicated by public TCR beta signatures. Study findings and constraints: In two of eight donors, the top clonotype was HLA-C-restricted CMV-specific. There were carriers of CMV plus the relevant HLA, and cumulative public TCR beta family frequency identified them.

This clonotype was recorded at least ten times. Its cognate antigen is unknown. TCRdb passed the reads through MiXCR, listing each CDR3 protein once. The sample has just over 150,000 distinct CDR3 sequences; 20% to 30% are singletons. The CDR3 is 16 amino acids. V gave up 2 bases and J gave up 5 bases; unmatched junction bases: 4. Looked up from germline, CDR1 is MDHEN and CDR2 is SYDVKM. The chain recombines TRBV28 with TRBJ2-5, with 14 bases aligning to TRBD2. The clonotype originates from a human donor in good health (CMV status not recorded). Some clones in this sample may be carry-over from other donors' samples. Input material: PBMCs. CDR3 residues: CASSLGLAGGSETQYF. The CDR3 bases are TGTGCCAGCAGTTTAGGACTAGCGGGAGGTTCGGAGACCCAGTACTTC.